Here is one TCR beta chain with its context. The antigen is unknown. The sample is drawn from a study of T-cell memory formation after mild COVID-19. Study results and limitations: Clones that got smaller from day 15 to 85 had even CD4/CD8, while clones growing later tipped toward CD4+. CM and EM subsets held most contracting CD4+ clones; EMRA held CD8+ ones. Prior to infection, memory already included some responding clones, suggesting cross-reactive memory joined.

TCRdb processed the 5' RACE reads anew with MiXCR; each CDR3 protein has one entry. The table records hundreds of thousands of distinct CDR3 sequences, 15% to 20% of them present only once. V lost 5 bases to trimming and J lost 7 bases; unmatched junction nucleotides: 7. The CDR3 consists of 13 residues. The V gene's germline CDR1 is SEHNR and CDR2 FQNEAQ (reference sequence). This chain uses TRBV7-9 with TRBJ2-5; 7 nucleotides align to TRBD2. This receptor was obtained from a man between 18 and 29 years old who had mild COVID-19 (a few samples of this study predate the infection). Cell type and time point are not known. Sequenced material: PBMCs or a T cell subset sorted from them (not recorded which). The CDR3 bases are TGTGCCAGCAGCCTGGAGGGGAGGGCGACCCAGTACTTC. Protein: CASSLEGRATQYF.